These 6 T cell receptor beta chains share one sample of origin, sequenced in a study of blood T cell repertoires in COVID-19 (dated by TCRdb to between 2020 and 2021). The method behind the library was the immunoSEQ multiplex PCR assay. Drawn from immuneACCESS, this table holds only the in-frame rearrangements with V and J called that TCRdb kept. Clones are partly lost; checked studies trace under half to an unresolved V gene and leave the rest unexplained. The sample table records 260,000 or so clones; roughly 88% of these occur just once. The ten largest clones add up to more than 7.5% of the sample. Sequencing was carried out using peripheral blood. These receptors were obtained from a young man with active or convalescent COVID-19.

The rearrangement links TRBV19 to TRBJ1-2; D call uncertain. The germline V gene has CDR1 LNHDA and CDR2 SQIVND (reference sequence). This CDR3 contains 15 residues. The germline V and J ends were trimmed by 6 bases and 0 bases, with 14 bases remaining between them. In DNA, the CDR3 is TGTGCCAGTAGCAATGTCCTTGCGGCTAACTATGGCTACACCTTC. This sequence encodes CASSNVLAANYGYTF.

V is TRBV15 and J is TRBJ1-6, with D perhaps TRBD1 (5 bases). Germline values: CDR1 LNHNV, CDR2 YYDKDF (reference sequence). The CDR3 contains 14 residues. The V end lost 4 bases, the J end lost 8 bases, and 12 bases lay between the germline ends. The CDR3 reads CATSKGLADSPLHF. The CDR3 DNA sequence: TGTGCCACCAGCAAGGGACTGGCGGATTCACCCCTCCACTTT. Variable domain in full (rest from reference TRBV15 and TRBJ1-6): DAMVIQNPRYQVTQFGKPVTLSCSQTLNHNVMYWYQQKSSQAPKLLFHYYDKDFNNEADTPDNFQSRRPNTSFCFLDIRSPGLGDTAMYLCATSKGLADSPLHFGNGTRLTVT.

The chain has TRBV3-1 (or the pseudogene TRBV3-2) and TRBJ1-2; the match to TRBD1 covers 7 bases. With 3 bases clipped from V and 0 bases from J, the junction kept 7 bases outside the gene matches. The germline CDR1 and CDR2 sequences are LGHDT and YNNKEL (reference sequence). CDR3 length equals 16 residues. The CDR3 region is CASSQGQPLANYGYTF. As DNA, the CDR3 is TGTGCCAGCAGCCAGGGACAGCCGTTGGCTAACTATGGCTACACCTTC.

This chain connects TRBV2 to TRBJ1-2; TRBD1 agrees at 8 bases. CDR3 length: 13 amino acids. Germline CDR1 SNHLY, CDR2 FYNNEI. After removal of 8 bases from V and 7 bases from J, the junction contained 9 bases not matched to a gene. The chain's CDR3 is CASGELQGVGYTF. In nucleotides, the CDR3 is TGTGCCAGCGGCGAACTACAGGGGGTTGGCTACACCTTC.

The chain uses TRBV6-2 or TRBV6-3 and TRBJ2-5, with TRBD2 matching over 7 bases. The CDR3 is 14 amino acids. V dropped 2 bases and J dropped 5; count of bases not matched to a gene: 5. The germline V gene encodes CDR1 MNHEY and CDR2 SVGEGT. CDR3 nucleotide sequence: TGTGCCAGCAGTTACGGTTTGGGGGGGGAGACCCAGTACTTC. Translation: CASSYGLGGETQYF.

The chain joins TRBV9 to TRBJ1-6; no reliable D call. Germline loops: CDR1 SGDLS, CDR2 YYNGEE. The CDR3 length is 15 residues. Deletions cut 3 bases from V and 0 bases from J, with 7 bases between. CDR3 loop: CASSERSSYNSPLHF. In DNA, the CDR3 is TGTGCCAGCAGCGAAAGGAGCTCCTATAATTCACCCCTCCACTTT.